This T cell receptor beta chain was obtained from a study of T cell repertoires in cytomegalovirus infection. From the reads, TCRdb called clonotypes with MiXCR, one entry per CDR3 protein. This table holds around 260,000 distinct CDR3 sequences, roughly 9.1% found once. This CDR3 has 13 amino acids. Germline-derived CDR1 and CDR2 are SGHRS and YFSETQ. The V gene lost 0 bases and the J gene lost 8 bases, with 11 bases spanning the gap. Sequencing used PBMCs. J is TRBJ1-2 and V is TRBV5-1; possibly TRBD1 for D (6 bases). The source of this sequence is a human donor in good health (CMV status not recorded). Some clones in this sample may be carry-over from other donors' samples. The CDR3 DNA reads TGCGCCAGCAGCTTGGACGGGGGCGGAGGCTACACCTTC. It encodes CASSLDGGGGYTF.